The 12 T cell receptor beta chains in this list originate from one sample, sequenced in a study of blood T cell repertoires in COVID-19. Sequencing was performed with immunoSEQ multiplex PCR; in TCRdb, only in-frame clones are kept and a portion is missing. The sample has around 220,000 clones, approximately 87% seen once. Material for sequencing was peripheral blood. The receptors shown here come from a woman aged 45-65 years with acute or convalescent COVID-19.

V usage is TRBV5-4 and J usage is TRBJ2-3; 7 bases match TRBD1. The CDR3 is 17 amino acids. The J segment lost 0 bases and the V segment lost 4 bases, leaving 11 bases of the junction unmatched. Germline-derived CDR1 and CDR2 are SGHNT and YYREEE (reference sequence). CDR3 sequence (DNA): TGTGCCAGCAGCCCCCAGCCGGGACAGCCTAGCACAGATACGCAGTATTTT. It translates to CASSPQPGQPSTDTQYF.

V and J are TRBV6-1 and TRBJ1-6; 9 bases match TRBD1. Trimming took 5 bases from V and 9 from J; bases not matched to a gene: 5. This CDR3 contains 14 residues. CDR1 is MNHNS and CDR2 is SASEGT in the germline V gene. CDR3 in DNA: TGTGCCAGCAGTCTCCGGGACAGGGTTTCACCCCTCCACTTT. Translating it yields CASSLRDRVSPLHF.

This sequence joins TRBV15 and TRBJ2-2; TRBD1 aligns across 7 bases. Per the germline V gene, CDR1 is LNHNV and CDR2 is YYDKDF (reference sequence). The CDR3 has 15 amino acids. J was trimmed by 3 bases and V by 5 bases; bases with no gene match: 6. The CDR3: CATSRDRADTGELFF. CDR3 bases: TGTGCCACCAGCCGCGACAGGGCGGACACCGGGGAGCTGTTTTTT.

This chain joins TRBV10-3 and TRBJ1-1; D may be TRBD1 (6 bases). The V end lost 6 bases, the J end lost 0 bases, and 14 bases lay between the germline ends. This CDR3 comprises 15 residues. CDR1 is ENHRY, CDR2 SYGVKD, per germline. CDR3 in amino acids: CAIRAGQKMNTEAFF. The CDR3 DNA sequence: TGTGCCATCAGGGCAGGACAGAAGATGAACACTGAAGCTTTCTTT.

This clone has just one count. The rearrangement uses TRBV29-1 and TRBJ2-6; D is ambiguous. CDR3 length equals 12 residues. V was trimmed by 5 bases and J by 3 bases, leaving 5 bases between them. Germline CDR1 SQVTM, CDR2 ANQGSEA. CDR3 DNA: TGCAGCGTTTCGGGTGGGGCCAACGTCCTGACTTTC. Encoded protein: CSVSGGANVLTF. Full variable domain (remainder filled in from reference TRBV29-1 and TRBJ2-6): SAVISQKPSRDICQRGTSLTIQCQVDSQVTMMFWYRQQPGQSLTLIATANQGSEATYESGFVIDKFPISRPNLTFSTLTVSNMSPEDSSIYLCSVSGGANVLTFGAGSRLTVL.

The chain links TRBV10-1 to TRBJ2-5, with no clear D. Trimming pared 5 bases from V and 1 base from J, leaving 8 bases between. The CDR3 extends over 13 amino acids. Per the germline V gene, CDR1 is WNHNN and CDR2 is SYGVQD (reference sequence). CDR3 protein: CASSRQVQETQYF. The CDR3 DNA sequence: TGCGCCAGCAGTAGACAAGTCCAAGAGACCCAGTACTTC.

The J gene is TRBJ2-2, the V gene TRBV5-1; 12 bases agree with TRBD2. J was trimmed by 5 bases and V by 4 bases; bases with no gene match: 6. This CDR3 is built from 16 residues. CDR1 is SGHRS and CDR2 is YFSETQ in the germline V gene. CDR3 DNA: TGCGCCAGCAGCGTATATCTAGCGGGAGGGACCGGGGAGCTGTTTTTT. Its translation: CASSVYLAGGTGELFF.

The chain carries TRBV5-1 and TRBJ2-1; TRBD2 might be the D (7 bases). V lost 2 bases and J lost 10, with 19 bases in between. The CDR3 runs 15 residues. The V gene's germline CDR1 is SGHRS and CDR2 YFSETQ. CDR3 nucleotide sequence: TGCGCCAGCAGCTTTGTACGACGTGGGAGGGGGGAGCAGTTCTTC. Its translation is CASSFVRRGRGEQFF. The variable domain in full, with the rest retrieved from reference TRBV5-1 and TRBJ2-1, is KAGVTQTPRYLIKTRGQQVTLSCSPISGHRSVSWYQQTPGQGLQFLFEYFSETQRNKGNFPGRFSGRQFSNSRSEMNVSTLELGDSALYLCASSFVRRGRGEQFFGPGTRLTVL.

This clone is a singleton in its sample. The chain recombines TRBV3-1 (or the pseudogene TRBV3-2) with TRBJ2-1; D perhaps matches TRBD1 (5 bases). Between the trimmed V and J ends, which lost 4 bases and 0 bases, there was a span of 16 bases. The CDR3 totals 17 residues. In germline, CDR1 is LGHDT, CDR2 YNNKEL (reference sequence). CDR3 bases: TGTGCCAGCAGCCCCCCCGTTGGGGCCGCCTCCTACAATGAGCAGTTCTTC. It is translated as CASSPPVGAASYNEQFF.

The CDR3 DNA is TGTGCCAGCGGCCTCAACGAAAATGAGCAGTTCTTC. This sequence encodes CASGLNENEQFF. The chain couples TRBV11-2 to TRBJ2-1, with D unclear. This CDR3 spans 12 amino acids. Germline V lookup: CDR1 SGHAT, CDR2 FQNNGV. V lost 8 bases and J 7 bases, leaving 12 bases between the germline ends.

This chain links TRBV4-3 with TRBJ2-3; D remains ambiguous. CDR3 length: 16 amino acids. V lost 0 bases and J lost 4, with 14 bases in between. Germline V lookup: CDR1 LGHNA, CDR2 YSLEER. CDR3 sequence: CASSQDESGLADTQYF. CDR3 bases: TGCGCCAGCAGCCAAGATGAATCCGGGTTGGCAGATACGCAGTATTTT.

The chain combines TRBV11-2 with TRBJ1-3; 7 positions agree with TRBD1. The junction had 9 bases not matched to a gene; V was cut back by 4 bases and J by 3 bases. This CDR3 spans 16 amino acids. Looked up from germline, CDR1 is SGHAT and CDR2 is FQNNGV. The CDR3 DNA is TGTGCCAGCAGCTCCCTGTTAACAGGGGTTGGAAACACCATATATTTT. Amino acid sequence: CASSSLLTGVGNTIYF.